This T cell receptor (beta chain) is drawn from a study of blood T cell repertoires in COVID-19. Per the original methods: Using reference gene primer amplification, nucleated cell counts were estimated. Generated by immunoSEQ multiplex PCR, the TCRdb table keeps only in-frame clones and is missing some. Clone size and V and J calls were adopted from that table, with D and trimming inferred from the DNA. In the table there are 200,000 to 250,000 clones, 70% to 90% of which are singletons. Germline assignment: CDR1 MGHRA and CDR2 YSYEKL. V lost 1 base to trimming and J lost 7 bases, with 8 bases between them. CDR3 length: 13 residues.

This chain uses TRBV4-1 with TRBJ1-5; D is uncertain. Specimen: peripheral blood. This TCR derives from a woman younger than 35 who had recovered from COVID-19. CDR3 nucleotides: TGCGCCAGCAGCCAAGCGGTTTTCCAGCCCCAGCATTTT. This codes for CASSQAVFQPQHF.